There are a few counts of the clone carrying this T cell receptor (beta chain). Measured with immunoSEQ multiplex PCR; TCRdb has only the in-frame clones, and not every one. This repertoire shows 150,000 to 200,000 clones, roughly 81% found once; its top ten account for 0.95% to 1.5%. CDR1 and CDR2 from the germline V gene are MNHNS and SASEGT. The CDR3 runs to 16 residues. V lost 1 base to trimming and J lost 4 bases; unmatched junction nucleotides: 9. This specimen comes from a study of cytomegalovirus exposure and HLA in healthy donors. The chain uses TRBV6-1 and TRBJ2-7, with 8 bases that match TRBD1. This sequence originates from a woman aged 30 to 39 in good health and CMV-seronegative. Sequencing was performed on PBMCs. The chain's CDR3 is CASSEEVGTGRYEQYF. For the CDR3, the DNA is TGTGCCAGCAGTGAAGAAGTAGGGACAGGAAGGTACGAGCAGTACTTC.